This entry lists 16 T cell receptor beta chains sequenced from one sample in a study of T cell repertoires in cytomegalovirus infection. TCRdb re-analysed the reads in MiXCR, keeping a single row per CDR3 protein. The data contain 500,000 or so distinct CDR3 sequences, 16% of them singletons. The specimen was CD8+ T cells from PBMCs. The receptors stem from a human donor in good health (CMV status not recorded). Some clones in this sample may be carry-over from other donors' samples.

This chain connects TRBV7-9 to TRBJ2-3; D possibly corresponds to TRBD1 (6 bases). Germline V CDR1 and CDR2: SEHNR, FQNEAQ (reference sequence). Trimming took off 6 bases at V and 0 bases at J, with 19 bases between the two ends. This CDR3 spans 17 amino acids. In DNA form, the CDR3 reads TGTGCCAGCAGTGGCCCAGGGGTGGCGGCCAGCACAGATACGCAGTATTTT. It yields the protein CASSGPGVAASTDTQYF.

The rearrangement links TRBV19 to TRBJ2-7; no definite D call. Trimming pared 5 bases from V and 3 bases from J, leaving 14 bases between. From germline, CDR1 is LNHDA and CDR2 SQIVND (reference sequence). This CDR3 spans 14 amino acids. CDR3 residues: CASSLRTEYYEQYF. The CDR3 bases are TGTGCCAGTAGTCTTCGGACCGAATACTACGAGCAGTACTTC. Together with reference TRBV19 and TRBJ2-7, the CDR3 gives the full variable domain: DGGITQSPKYLFRKEGQNVTLSCEQNLNHDAMYWYRQDPGQGLRLIYYSQIVNDFQKGDIAEGYSVSREKKESFPLTVTSAQKNPTAFYLCASSLRTEYYEQYFGPGTRLTVT.

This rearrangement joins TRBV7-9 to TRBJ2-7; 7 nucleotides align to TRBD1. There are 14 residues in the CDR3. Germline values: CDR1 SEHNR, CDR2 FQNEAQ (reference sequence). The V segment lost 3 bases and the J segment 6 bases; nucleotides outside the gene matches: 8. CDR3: CASSFGDSYFEQYF. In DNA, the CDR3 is TGTGCCAGCAGCTTCGGGGACAGCTACTTCGAGCAGTACTTC.

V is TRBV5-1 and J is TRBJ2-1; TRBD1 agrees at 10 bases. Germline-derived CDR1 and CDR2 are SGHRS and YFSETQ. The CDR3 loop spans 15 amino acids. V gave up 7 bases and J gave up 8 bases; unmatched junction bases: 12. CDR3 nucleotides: TGCGCCAGCTCGCCCCGGGACAGGGGATACTATGAGCAGTTCTTC. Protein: CASSPRDRGYYEQFF. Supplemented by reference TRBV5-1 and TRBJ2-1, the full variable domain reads KAGVTQTPRYLIKTRGQQVTLSCSPISGHRSVSWYQQTPGQGLQFLFEYFSETQRNKGNFPGRFSGRQFSNSRSEMNVSTLELGDSALYLCASSPRDRGYYEQFFGPGTRLTVL.

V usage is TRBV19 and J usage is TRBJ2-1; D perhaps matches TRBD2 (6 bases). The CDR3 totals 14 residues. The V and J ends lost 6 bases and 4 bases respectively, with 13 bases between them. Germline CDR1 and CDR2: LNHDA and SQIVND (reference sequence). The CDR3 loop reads CASRISGDYNEQFF. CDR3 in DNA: TGTGCCAGTAGGATTAGCGGAGATTACAATGAGCAGTTCTTC.

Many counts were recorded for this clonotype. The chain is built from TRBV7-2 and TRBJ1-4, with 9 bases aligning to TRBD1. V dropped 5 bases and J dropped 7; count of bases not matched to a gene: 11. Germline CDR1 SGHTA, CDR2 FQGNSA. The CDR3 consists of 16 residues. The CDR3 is CASSPPGQGRAEKLFF. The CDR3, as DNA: TGTGCCAGCAGCCCCCCGGGACAGGGAAGGGCTGAAAAACTGTTTTTT.

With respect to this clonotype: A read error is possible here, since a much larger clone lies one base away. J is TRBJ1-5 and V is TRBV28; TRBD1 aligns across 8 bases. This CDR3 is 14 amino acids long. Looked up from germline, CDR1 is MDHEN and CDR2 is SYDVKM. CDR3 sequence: CACSPQGAGQPQHF. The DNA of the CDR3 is TGTGCCTGCAGTCCCCAGGGGGCGGGACAGCCCCAGCATTTT.

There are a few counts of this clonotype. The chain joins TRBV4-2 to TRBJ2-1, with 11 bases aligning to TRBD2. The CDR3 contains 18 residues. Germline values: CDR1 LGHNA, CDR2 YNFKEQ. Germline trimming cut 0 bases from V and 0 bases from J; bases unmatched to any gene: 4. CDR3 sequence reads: CASSQETSGVSSYNEQFF. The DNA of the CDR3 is TGTGCCAGCAGCCAAGAGACTAGCGGGGTGAGCTCCTACAATGAGCAGTTCTTC.

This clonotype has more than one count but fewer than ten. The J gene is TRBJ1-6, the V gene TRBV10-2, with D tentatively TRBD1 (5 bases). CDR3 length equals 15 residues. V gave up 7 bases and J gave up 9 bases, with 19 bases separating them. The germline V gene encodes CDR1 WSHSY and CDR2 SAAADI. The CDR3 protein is CASTWGGRGSSPLHF. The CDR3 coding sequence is TGCGCCAGCACATGGGGGGGGAGAGGGAGTTCACCCCTCCACTTT.

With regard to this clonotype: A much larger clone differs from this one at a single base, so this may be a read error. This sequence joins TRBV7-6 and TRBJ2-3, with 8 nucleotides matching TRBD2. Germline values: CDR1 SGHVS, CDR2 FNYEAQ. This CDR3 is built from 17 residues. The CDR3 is CARSLGVPGGLADTQYF. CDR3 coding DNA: TGTGCCAGGAGCTTAGGTGTTCCGGGGGGGCTAGCAGATACGCAGTATTTT. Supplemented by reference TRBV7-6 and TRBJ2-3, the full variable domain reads GAGVSQSPRYKVTKRGQDVALRCDPISGHVSLYWYRQALGQGPEFLTYFNYEAQQDKSGLPNDRFSAERPEGSISTLTIQRTEQRDSAMYRCARSLGVPGGLADTQYFGPGTRLTVL.

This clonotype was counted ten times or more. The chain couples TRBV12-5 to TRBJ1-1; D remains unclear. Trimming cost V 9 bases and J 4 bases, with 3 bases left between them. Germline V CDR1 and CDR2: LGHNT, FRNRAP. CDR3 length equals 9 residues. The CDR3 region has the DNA TGTGCTAGAGGCACTGAAGCTTTCTTT. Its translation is CARGTEAFF.

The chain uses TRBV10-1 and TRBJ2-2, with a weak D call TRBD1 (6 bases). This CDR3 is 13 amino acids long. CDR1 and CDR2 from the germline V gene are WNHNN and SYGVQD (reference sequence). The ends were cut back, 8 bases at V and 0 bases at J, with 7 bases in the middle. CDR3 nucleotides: TGCGCCAGCGGGACATCGAACACCGGGGAGCTGTTTTTT. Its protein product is CASGTSNTGELFF.

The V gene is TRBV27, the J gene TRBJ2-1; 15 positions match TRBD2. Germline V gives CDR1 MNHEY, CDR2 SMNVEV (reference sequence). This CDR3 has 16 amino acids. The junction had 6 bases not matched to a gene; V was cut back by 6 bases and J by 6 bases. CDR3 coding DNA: TGTGCCAGCAGGGTTGGGACTAGCGGGAGGAGCAATGAGCAGTTCTTC. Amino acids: CASRVGTSGRSNEQFF.

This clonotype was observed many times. CDR3 in amino acids: CASSQLLTGGGNQPQHF. CDR3 bases: TGCGCCAGCAGCCAACTTCTAACAGGGGGCGGGAATCAGCCCCAGCATTTT. The V call is TRBV4-1, the J call TRBJ1-5, with 9 bases that match TRBD1. This CDR3 comprises 17 residues. The V gene's germline CDR1 is MGHRA and CDR2 YSYEKL. V gave up 2 bases and J gave up 4 bases; unmatched junction bases: 9.

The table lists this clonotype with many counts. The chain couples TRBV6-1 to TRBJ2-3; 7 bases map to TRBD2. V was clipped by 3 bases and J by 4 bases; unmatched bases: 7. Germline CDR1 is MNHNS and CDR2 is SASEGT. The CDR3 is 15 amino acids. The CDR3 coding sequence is TGTGCCAGCAGTGAGATTAGCGGGCTCGCAGATACGCAGTATTTT. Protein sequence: CASSEISGLADTQYF.

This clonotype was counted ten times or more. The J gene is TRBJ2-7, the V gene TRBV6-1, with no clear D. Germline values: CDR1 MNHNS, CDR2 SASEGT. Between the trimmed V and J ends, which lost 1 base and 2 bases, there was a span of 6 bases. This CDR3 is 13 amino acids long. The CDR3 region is CASSEGHTYEQYF. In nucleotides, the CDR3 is TGTGCCAGCAGTGAAGGACACACCTACGAGCAGTACTTC.